This T cell receptor (beta chain) derives from a study of blood T cell repertoires in COVID-19. For the study at large: Both acute and convalescent COVID-19 samples were obtained from the United States, Italy and Spain. T cells, B-cell-depleted T cells, or PBMCs provided the cDNA or gDNA that served as material.

Produced via immunoSEQ multiplex PCR; TCRdb's table is partial and in-frame only. The data show over 100,000 clones, with roughly 87% seen just once and roughly 5.6% held by the top ten. This clone is categorized as medium-sized. Seattle patients were enrolled while actively infected and followed longitudinally. Trimming took 2 bases from V and 1 from J, leaving 15 bases between them. Germline values: CDR1 MNHNS, CDR2 SASEGT. This CDR3 spans 16 amino acids. The J gene is TRBJ2-7, the V gene TRBV6-1; no clear D gene. The sample taken for sequencing was peripheral blood. This receptor was obtained from a woman aged 45 to 65 with COVID-19, enrolled during active disease. CDR3 coding DNA: TGTGCCAGCAGTGAATGGGTTGGGCAGGTATCCTACGAGCAGTACTTC. It codes for CASSEWVGQVSYEQYF.